Below, one T cell receptor (beta chain) is given with its context. The source of the sample is a study of T-cell reconstitution after alpha-beta-depleted transplantation in children. The library targeted TCRbeta and was prepared with unique molecular identifiers. MiXCR was run by TCRdb on the PCR reads, yielding one entry per CDR3 protein. The sample records around 960,000 distinct CDR3 sequences, roughly 29% being singletons. V gave up 0 bases and J gave up 6 bases, with 13 bases separating them. Germline values: CDR1 SGHRS, CDR2 YFSETQ. The CDR3 runs to 14 residues. The chain has TRBV5-1 and TRBJ2-7; D may match TRBD1 or TRBD2 (6 bases each). The sequencing here drew on PBMCs, mostly from graft donor cells, taken 360 days after TCRalphabeta/CD19-depleted stem cell transplant. The receptor's source is a boy under three years old who had a stem cell transplant for SCID, so the T cells may come from the graft donor. The CDR3 DNA follows: TGCGCCAGCAGCTTGGACCGGGGGCTGGGCGAGCAGTACTTC. As protein: CASSLDRGLGEQYF.